This TCR beta chain emerged from a study of human T cells and chemical hapten exposure. Overall study context: Patches with 0.01% DPC went on the upper back, and the tests were read at 6 days.

A single record per CDR3 protein comes from TCRdb applying MiXCR to the RACE reads. The table shows about 49,000 distinct CDR3 sequences, with roughly 9.5% occurring only once. Germline V CDR1 and CDR2: SQVTM, ANQGSEA. CDR3 size: 13 residues. Trimming pared 3 bases from V and 4 bases from J, leaving 12 bases between. This clonotype was seen ten or more times. Time point here: patch test 1, 2 weeks after DPC sensitization. The treatment was: therapeutic diphenylcyclopropenone sensitization with weekly scalp DPC. Drawing of blood took place ahead of applying each patch test. The chain uses TRBV29-1 and TRBJ1-1; D perhaps matches TRBD1 (6 bases). This specimen consisted of whole blood, obtained in connection with sensitization to the hapten diphenylcyclopropenone (DPC). The receptor was derived from a woman between 45 and 65 years old with alopecia areata. Some clones in this sample may be carry-over from other donors' samples. The DNA for the CDR3 is TGCAGCGTTGATCGGGCAGGGGTCACTGAAGCTTTCTTT. Protein: CSVDRAGVTEAFF.